These 27 T cell receptor beta chains were all obtained from the same sample, sequenced in a study of T cell responses to AZD1222 COVID-19 vaccine. Clones were read by immunoSEQ multiplex PCR, and TCRdb kept only the in-frame ones, dropping some. The sample comprises 100,000 to 150,000 clones, about 90% of which are singletons, and 9.8% rests with the top ten. The input for sequencing was peripheral blood, taken on day 0 of AZD1222 vaccination. Source of these receptors: an adult in good health.

The chain carries TRBV3-1 (or the pseudogene TRBV3-2) and TRBJ1-5, with D maybe TRBD1 (5 bases). Deletions cut 0 bases from V and 6 bases from J, with 12 bases between. Germline-derived CDR1 and CDR2 are LGHDT and YNNKEL (reference sequence). CDR3 size: 15 residues. The CDR3 here is CASSQDDTGSQPQHF. CDR3 sequence (DNA): TGTGCCAGCAGCCAAGATGATACAGGTAGTCAGCCCCAGCATTTT.

The chain couples TRBV30 to TRBJ1-1; maybe TRBD1 (6 bases). With 2 bases removed from V and 3 bases from J, the gap between germline ends came to 16 bases. The CDR3 is 15 residues long. The germline gives CDR1 GTSNPN, CDR2 SVGIG (reference sequence). The CDR3 is CAWSPLGQGYTEAFF. Here the CDR3 DNA reads TGTGCCTGGAGTCCCCTCGGGCAGGGGTACACTGAAGCTTTCTTT.

The rearrangement joins TRBV9 to TRBJ1-5; TRBD1 matches 8 bases. Trimming at V came to 4 bases and at J to 3 bases, leaving 6 bases not matched to a gene. The CDR3 runs to 15 residues. Per the germline V gene, CDR1 is SGDLS and CDR2 is YYNGEE. CDR3 sequence (DNA): TGTGCCAGCAGCCAGACAGGGGCCTCCAATCAGCCCCAGCATTTT. Amino acid sequence: CASSQTGASNQPQHF.

CDR3 bases: TGTGCCAGCTCACCACTGGGGGGGACTAGCGGAAGCTCCTACAATGAGCAGTTCTTC. Its protein product is CASSPLGGTSGSSYNEQFF. The chain has TRBV18 and TRBJ2-1; 11 bases line up with TRBD2. In germline, CDR1 is KGHSH, CDR2 LQKENI. Trimming removed 1 base from V and 0 bases from J; junction bases left unmatched: 8. This CDR3 has 19 amino acids.

The V and J genes are TRBV6-5 and TRBJ1-1; D might be TRBD1 (5 bases). The germline V gene has CDR1 MNHEY and CDR2 SVGAGI. Trimming took off 7 bases at V and 5 bases at J, with 14 bases between the two ends. The CDR3 loop spans 13 amino acids. This chain's CDR3 is CASKWPGGTEAFF. For the CDR3, the DNA is TGTGCCAGCAAATGGCCTGGGGGAACTGAAGCTTTCTTT.

This clone was seen just once. The chain couples TRBV7-2 to TRBJ2-1; D gene ambiguous. Germline CDR1 and CDR2: SGHTA and FQGNSA. Deletions cut 2 bases from V and 6 bases from J, with 5 bases between. The CDR3 contains 12 residues. The DNA for the CDR3 is TGTGCCAGCAGCTTATTCGGCAATGAGCAGTTCTTC. Protein product: CASSLFGNEQFF.

The chain uses TRBV15 and TRBJ2-7; D perhaps matches TRBD1 (5 bases). V was pared by 0 bases and J by 1 base, with 16 bases between. This CDR3 contains 17 residues. The germline CDR1 and CDR2 sequences are LNHNV and YYDKDF (reference sequence). The CDR3 spells CATSRDLVRGASYEQYF. The CDR3 DNA sequence: TGTGCCACCAGCAGAGATCTGGTTAGGGGCGCTTCCTACGAGCAGTACTTC.

The rearrangement uses TRBV2 and TRBJ1-5; 9 bases agree with TRBD1. The V and J ends lost 1 base and 0 bases, in that order; junction bases with no gene match: 7. Germline CDR1 reads SNHLY; CDR2 reads FYNNEI. CDR3 length: 18 amino acids. CDR3 nucleotides: TGTGCCAGCAGTGAAGATCCCGGGACAGGGTTTAGCAATCAGCCCCAGCATTTT. This gives the protein CASSEDPGTGFSNQPQHF.

The rearrangement joins TRBV5-1 to TRBJ2-7; D possibly corresponds to TRBD1 (8 bases). The V and J ends lost 4 bases and 4 bases respectively, with 15 bases between them. There are 14 residues in the CDR3. Germline V gene sequence: CDR1 SGHRS, CDR2 YFSETQ. The DNA for the CDR3 is TGCGCCAGCAGCGAACAGGGGGGGTTTTACGAGCAGTACTTC. This gives the protein CASSEQGGFYEQYF.

The J gene is TRBJ2-1, the V gene TRBV5-1; D remains ambiguous. Germline assignment: CDR1 SGHRS and CDR2 YFSETQ. The V gene lost 0 bases and the J gene lost 5 bases, with 6 bases spanning the gap. The CDR3 has 13 amino acids. As DNA, the CDR3 is TGCGCCAGCAGCTTGGCCGCAGACAATGAGCAGTTCTTC. Its translation: CASSLAADNEQFF.

The rearrangement joins TRBV9 to TRBJ2-2; 10 nucleotides match TRBD2. Germline CDR1 SGDLS, CDR2 YYNGEE. Unmatched junction bases numbered 13, after V lost 0 bases and J lost 8 bases. The CDR3 spans 18 residues. CDR3 coding DNA: TGTGCCAGCAGCGTAGATCCTACAGCGGGAGGGCCAGGAGGGGAGCTGTTTTTT. Residues: CASSVDPTAGGPGGELFF.

The chain is built from TRBV19 and TRBJ1-5, with a weak D call TRBD1 (5 bases). Between the trimmed V and J ends, which lost 5 bases and 7 bases, there was a span of 15 bases. Germline V gene data show CDR1 as LNHDA and CDR2 as SQIVND (reference sequence). The CDR3 spans 14 residues. The CDR3 is CASSPQGTLQPQHF. CDR3 nucleotide sequence: TGTGCCAGTAGTCCCCAGGGAACACTGCAGCCCCAGCATTTT.

The chain is built from TRBV19 and TRBJ2-7, with TRBD1 as a possible D gene (7 bases). V lost 7 bases to trimming and J lost 1 base, with 17 bases between them. The CDR3 is made up of 15 amino acids. CDR1 and CDR2 from the germline V gene are LNHDA and SQIVND (reference sequence). The CDR3 sequence: CASTPGGTGSYEQYF. CDR3 DNA: TGTGCCAGTACCCCAGGGGGGACGGGGTCCTACGAGCAGTACTTC.

The V call is TRBV19, the J call TRBJ2-5; TRBD2 is a possible D gene (5 bases). The germline V gene encodes CDR1 LNHDA and CDR2 SQIVND (reference sequence). Trimming took off 4 bases at V and 2 bases at J, with 11 bases between the two ends. The length of the CDR3 is 14 residues. CDR3: CASSREWLQETQYF. Written as DNA, the CDR3 is TGTGCCAGTAGTAGGGAGTGGCTTCAAGAGACCCAGTACTTC.

Here the CDR3 DNA reads TGTGCCAGCAGCTTGCAAGCTAGCGGGGGAAACACAGATACGCAGTATTTT. Translated, it gives CASSLQASGGNTDTQYF. The chain carries TRBV5-4 and TRBJ2-3, with 10 bases lining up with TRBD2. Per the germline V gene, CDR1 is SGHNT and CDR2 is YYREEE (reference sequence). Trimming removed 1 base from V and 2 bases from J; junction bases left unmatched: 7. The CDR3 runs 17 residues. Based on the CDR3 plus reference TRBV5-4 and TRBJ2-3, the full variable domain is ETGVTQSPTHLIKTRGQQVTLRCSSQSGHNTVSWYQQALGQGPQFIFQYYREEENGRGNFPPRFSGLQFPNYSSELNVNALELDDSALYLCASSLQASGGNTDTQYFGPGTRLTVL.

The rearrangement uses TRBV10-3 and TRBJ1-1; D unclear. CDR3 length: 16 amino acids. Germline CDR1 ENHRY, CDR2 SYGVKD. Trimming took 2 bases from V and 0 from J, leaving 13 bases between them. CDR3 nucleotides: TGTGCCATCAGTGAGAAGCCTACGGTAATGAACACTGAAGCTTTCTTT. Its translation is CAISEKPTVMNTEAFF.

As DNA, the CDR3 is TGTGCCAGCAGTCACCCCGTTGGTCGGTGGGAGAGCGATACGCAGTATTTT. Translation: CASSHPVGRWESDTQYF. The chain joins TRBV28 to TRBJ2-3; TRBD2 is a possible D gene (5 bases). Germline V gene lookup returns CDR1 MDHEN and CDR2 SYDVKM. V was trimmed by 5 bases and J by 6 bases, leaving 24 bases between them. The CDR3 loop spans 17 amino acids.

V is TRBV6-5 and J is TRBJ1-2; TRBD1 aligns across 9 bases. After removal of 2 bases from V and 4 bases from J, the junction contained 8 bases not matched to a gene. Germline V gene lookup returns CDR1 MNHEY and CDR2 SVGAGI. CDR3 length equals 16 residues. CDR3 region: CASSYIRTGGSYGYTF. CDR3 nucleotides: TGTGCCAGCAGTTACATAAGAACAGGGGGCAGCTATGGCTACACCTTC.

The chain uses TRBV6-2 or TRBV6-3 and TRBJ2-7, with D uncertain. The CDR3 contains 14 residues. With 4 bases removed from V and 0 bases from J, the gap between germline ends came to 10 bases. Germline-derived CDR1 and CDR2 are MNHEY and SVGEGT. CDR3 residues: CASSSRLTSYEQYF. The CDR3 coding sequence is TGTGCCAGCAGTTCGAGGCTAACCTCCTACGAGCAGTACTTC.

V and J are TRBV19 and TRBJ1-1, with D unresolved. Trimming pared 3 bases from V and 3 bases from J, leaving 5 bases between. The germline V gene has CDR1 LNHDA and CDR2 SQIVND (reference sequence). The CDR3 extends over 12 amino acids. The DNA of the CDR3 is TGTGCCAGTAGTATGTTGTACACTGAAGCTTTCTTT. This translates into CASSMLYTEAFF.

This rearrangement joins TRBV14 to TRBJ2-3; TRBD2 agrees at 8 bases. This CDR3 comprises 18 residues. Germline V lookup: CDR1 SGHDN, CDR2 FVKESK. Trimming cost V 1 base and J 2 bases; bases outside gene matches: 11. The CDR3, as DNA: TGTGCCAGCAGCCAAGCTGGCAGAACTAGCGGCTTCACAGATACGCAGTATTTT. Translation: CASSQAGRTSGFTDTQYF.

The chain uses TRBV28 and TRBJ2-5; D gene uncertain. This CDR3 is 13 amino acids long. Germline-derived CDR1 and CDR2 are MDHEN and SYDVKM. V lost 7 bases to trimming and J lost 5 bases, with 14 bases between them. CDR3 in DNA: TGTGCCAGCAAAGTCTGGGGTTTGGAGACCCAGTACTTC. It is translated as CASKVWGLETQYF. The whole variable domain, remainder taken from reference TRBV28 and TRBJ2-5, is DVKVTQSSRYLVKRTGEKVFLECVQDMDHENMFWYRQDPGLGLRLIYFSYDVKMKEKGDIPEGYSVSREKKERFSLILESASTNQTSMYLCASKVWGLETQYFGPGTRLLVL.

This clone was detected once. The V and J genes are TRBV18 and TRBJ2-7, with D possibly matching TRBD2 (5 bases). The CDR3 is made up of 13 amino acids. The V end was cut by 1 base, the J end by 4 bases, with 8 bases between. The germline V gene encodes CDR1 KGHSH and CDR2 LQKENI. CDR3: CASSPQRTYEQYF. CDR3 nucleotides: TGTGCCAGCTCACCACAACGGACTTACGAGCAGTACTTC. Filled out from reference TRBV18 and TRBJ2-7, the complete variable domain reads NAGVMQNPRHLVRRRGQEARLRCSPMKGHSHVYWYRQLPEEGLKFMVYLQKENIIDESGMPKERFSAEFPKEGPSILRIQQVVRGDSAAYFCASSPQRTYEQYFGPGTRLTVT.

V gene TRBV10-3 combines with J gene TRBJ2-5, with TRBD2 matching over 13 bases. The CDR3 is 17 residues long. The junction had 8 bases not matched to a gene; V was cut back by 0 bases and J by 7 bases. Germline V lookup: CDR1 ENHRY, CDR2 SYGVKD. DNA for the CDR3: TGTGCCATCAGTGAGTCCGCCGGGACTAGCGGGGTCGGGACCCAGTACTTC. Translating it yields CAISESAGTSGVGTQYF.

J is TRBJ2-3 and V is TRBV10-1; D is perhaps TRBD1 or TRBD2 (6 bases each). Germline V lookup: CDR1 WNHNN, CDR2 SYGVQD (reference sequence). Trimming pared 8 bases from V and 0 bases from J, leaving 12 bases between. The CDR3 is made up of 14 amino acids. The CDR3, as DNA: TGCGCCAGCTCAAGGGGGGCCAGCACAGATACGCAGTATTTT. Its translation: CASSRGASTDTQYF.

This chain joins TRBV25-1 and TRBJ1-2; 10 nucleotides match TRBD1. J gave up 1 base and V 4 bases, and 9 bases lay outside the gene matches. The CDR3 loop spans 17 amino acids. The germline V gene encodes CDR1 MGHDK and CDR2 SYGVNS. CDR3 protein: CASSGRDRGIFNYGYTF. CDR3 nucleotides: TGTGCCAGCAGTGGACGGGACAGGGGTATCTTTAACTATGGCTACACCTTC.

V gene TRBV24-1 combines with J gene TRBJ2-1, with no clear D. This CDR3 has 12 amino acids. CDR1 is KGHDR, CDR2 SFDVKD, per germline. V lost 4 bases to trimming and J lost 3 bases, with 3 bases between them. For the CDR3, the DNA is TGTGCCACCAGTGAGGGCTACAATGAGCAGTTCTTC. Translated: CATSEGYNEQFF.